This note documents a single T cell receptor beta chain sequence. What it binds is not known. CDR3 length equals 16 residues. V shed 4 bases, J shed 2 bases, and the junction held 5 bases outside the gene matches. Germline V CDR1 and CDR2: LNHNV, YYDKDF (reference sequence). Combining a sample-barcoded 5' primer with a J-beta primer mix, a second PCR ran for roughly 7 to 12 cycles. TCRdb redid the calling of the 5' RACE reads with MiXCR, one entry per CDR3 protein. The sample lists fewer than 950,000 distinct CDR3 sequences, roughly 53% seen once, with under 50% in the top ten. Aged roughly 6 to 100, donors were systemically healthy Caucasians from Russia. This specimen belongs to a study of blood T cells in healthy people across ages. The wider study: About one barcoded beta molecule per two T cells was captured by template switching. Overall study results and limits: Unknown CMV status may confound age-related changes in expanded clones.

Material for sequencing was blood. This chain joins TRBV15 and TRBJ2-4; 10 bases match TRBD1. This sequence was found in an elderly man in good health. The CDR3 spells CATSNRDRGTKNIQYF. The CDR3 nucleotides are TGTGCCACCAGCAACCGGGACAGGGGTACCAAAAACATTCAGTACTTC. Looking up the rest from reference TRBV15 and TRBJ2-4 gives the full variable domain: DAMVIQNPRYQVTQFGKPVTLSCSQTLNHNVMYWYQQKSSQAPKLLFHYYDKDFNNEADTPDNFQSRRPNTSFCFLDIRSPGLGDTAMYLCATSNRDRGTKNIQYFGAGTRLSVL.